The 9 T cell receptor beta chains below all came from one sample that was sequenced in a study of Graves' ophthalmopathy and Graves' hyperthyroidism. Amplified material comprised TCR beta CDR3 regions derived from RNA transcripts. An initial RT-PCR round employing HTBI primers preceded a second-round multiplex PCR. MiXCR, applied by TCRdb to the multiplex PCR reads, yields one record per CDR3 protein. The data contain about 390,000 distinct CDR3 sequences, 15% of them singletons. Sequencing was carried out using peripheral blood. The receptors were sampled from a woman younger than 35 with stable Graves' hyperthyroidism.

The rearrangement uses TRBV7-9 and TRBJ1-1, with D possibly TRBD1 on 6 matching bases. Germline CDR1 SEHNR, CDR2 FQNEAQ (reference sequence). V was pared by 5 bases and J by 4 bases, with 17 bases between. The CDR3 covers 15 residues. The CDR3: CASSPPGAPLTEAFF. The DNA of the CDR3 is TGTGCCAGCAGCCCTCCGGGGGCCCCCCTCACTGAAGCTTTCTTT.

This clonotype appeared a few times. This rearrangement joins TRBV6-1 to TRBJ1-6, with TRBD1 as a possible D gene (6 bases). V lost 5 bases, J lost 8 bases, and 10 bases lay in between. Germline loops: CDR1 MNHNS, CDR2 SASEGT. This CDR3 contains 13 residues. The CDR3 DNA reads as TGTGCCAGCAGTAACAGGGCGGATTCACCCCTCCACTTT. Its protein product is CASSNRADSPLHF.

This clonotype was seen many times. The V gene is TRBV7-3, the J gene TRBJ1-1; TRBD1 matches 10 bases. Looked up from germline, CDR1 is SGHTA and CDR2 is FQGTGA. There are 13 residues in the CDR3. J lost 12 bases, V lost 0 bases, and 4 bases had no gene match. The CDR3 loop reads CASSLTGTGAPFF. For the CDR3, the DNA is TGTGCCAGCAGCTTAACGGGGACAGGGGCACCTTTCTTT.

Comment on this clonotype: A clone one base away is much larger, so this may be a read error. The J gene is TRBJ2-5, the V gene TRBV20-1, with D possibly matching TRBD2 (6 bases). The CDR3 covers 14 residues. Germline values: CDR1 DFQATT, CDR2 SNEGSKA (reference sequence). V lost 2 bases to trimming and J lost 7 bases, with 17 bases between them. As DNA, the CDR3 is TGCAGTGCTAGACGTAGCGGCCTTCACGGGACCCAGTACTTC. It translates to CSARRSGLHGTQYF.

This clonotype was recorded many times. The CDR3 here is CASSRVTGRNGYTF. CDR3 nucleotides: TGTGCCAGCAGTCGCGTGACAGGGAGAAACGGCTACACCTTC. V usage is TRBV12-3 or TRBV12-4 and J usage is TRBJ1-2; the match to TRBD1 covers 7 bases. Trimming removed 5 bases from V and 8 bases from J; junction bases left unmatched: 11. This CDR3 is built from 14 residues.

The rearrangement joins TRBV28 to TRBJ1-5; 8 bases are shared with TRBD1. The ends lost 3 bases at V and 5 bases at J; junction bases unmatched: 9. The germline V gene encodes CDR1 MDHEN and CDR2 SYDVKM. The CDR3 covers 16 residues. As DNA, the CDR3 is TGTGCCAGCAGTTTTTCTGGCAGGGGGCGTCATCAGCCCCAGCATTTT. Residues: CASSFSGRGRHQPQHF.

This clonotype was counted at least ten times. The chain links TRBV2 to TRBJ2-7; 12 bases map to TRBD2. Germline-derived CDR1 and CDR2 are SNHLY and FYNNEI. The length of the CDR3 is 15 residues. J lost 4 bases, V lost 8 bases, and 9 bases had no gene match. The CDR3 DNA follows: TGTGCCAGCGGGGAGACTAGCGGGGGAAGATACGAGCAGTACTTC. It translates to CASGETSGGRYEQYF.

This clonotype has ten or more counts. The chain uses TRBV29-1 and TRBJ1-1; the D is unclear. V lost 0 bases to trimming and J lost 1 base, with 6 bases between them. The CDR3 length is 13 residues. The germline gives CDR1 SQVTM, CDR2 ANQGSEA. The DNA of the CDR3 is TGCAGCGTTGAAGAGCAGACGAACACTGAAGCTTTCTTT. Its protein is CSVEEQTNTEAFF.

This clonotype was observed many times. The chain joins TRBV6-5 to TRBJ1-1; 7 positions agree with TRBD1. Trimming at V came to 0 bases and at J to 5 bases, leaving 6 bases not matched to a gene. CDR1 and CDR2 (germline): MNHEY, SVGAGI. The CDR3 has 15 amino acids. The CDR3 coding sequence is TGTGCCAGCAGTTACTCTAGCAGGGGGAGTACTGAAGCTTTCTTT. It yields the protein CASSYSSRGSTEAFF.